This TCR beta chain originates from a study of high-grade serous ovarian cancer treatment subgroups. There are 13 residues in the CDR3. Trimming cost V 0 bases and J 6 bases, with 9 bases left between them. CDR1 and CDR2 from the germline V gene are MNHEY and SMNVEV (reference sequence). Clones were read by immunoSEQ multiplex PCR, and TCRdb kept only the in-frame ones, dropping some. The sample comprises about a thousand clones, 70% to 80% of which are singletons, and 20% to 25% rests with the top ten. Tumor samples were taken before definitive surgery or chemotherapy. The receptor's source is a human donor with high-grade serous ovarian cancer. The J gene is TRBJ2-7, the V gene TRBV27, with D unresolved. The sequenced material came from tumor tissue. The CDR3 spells CASSLSYSLEQYF. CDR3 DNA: TGTGCCAGCAGTTTATCGTACAGCCTCGAGCAGTACTTC.